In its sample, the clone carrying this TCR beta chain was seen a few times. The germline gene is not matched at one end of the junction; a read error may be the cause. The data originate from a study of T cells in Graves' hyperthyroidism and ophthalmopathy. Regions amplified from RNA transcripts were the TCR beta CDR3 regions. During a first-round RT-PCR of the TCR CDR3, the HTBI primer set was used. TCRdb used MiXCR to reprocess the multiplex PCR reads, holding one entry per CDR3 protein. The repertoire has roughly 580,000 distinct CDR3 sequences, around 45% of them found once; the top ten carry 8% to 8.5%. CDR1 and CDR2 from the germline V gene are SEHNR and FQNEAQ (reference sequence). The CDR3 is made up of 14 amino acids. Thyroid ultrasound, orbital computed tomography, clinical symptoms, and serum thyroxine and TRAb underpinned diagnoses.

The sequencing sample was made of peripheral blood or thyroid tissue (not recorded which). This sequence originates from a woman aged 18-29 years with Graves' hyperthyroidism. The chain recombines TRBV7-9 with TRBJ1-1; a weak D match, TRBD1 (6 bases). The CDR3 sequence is CASSLRGRNTEASF. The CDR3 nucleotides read TGTGCCAGCAGCCTCAGGGGTCGGAACACTGAAGCTTCCTTT. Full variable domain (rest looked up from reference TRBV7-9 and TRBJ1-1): DTGVSQNPRHKITKRGQNVTFRCDPISEHNRLYWYRQTLGQGPEFLTYFQNEAQLEKSRLLSDRFSAERPKGSFSTLEIQRTEQGDSAMYLCASSLRGRNTEASFGQGTRLTVV.